This TCR beta chain comes out of a study of neurological immune-mediated disorders. Whole-study findings and limits: Across subjects, expanded clones had no CDR3 amino acid sequences in common, pointing to private repertoires in all groups. The highest TCR clonal expansion occurred in HTLV-1-associated myelopathy; multiple sclerosis fell below healthy controls.

This clonotype came up many times. Its antigen is unknown. 5'RACE generated cDNA with 10-nucleotide random UMIs. TCRdb used MiXCR to reprocess the 5' RACE reads, holding one entry per CDR3 protein. The sample gives about 38,000 distinct CDR3 sequences, about 4.8% of which show up once; approximately 8.8% is in the top ten. CD4+ or CD8+ T cells at a count of some 1 million served as input for the sorted libraries. This CDR3 contains 16 residues. Germline V gives CDR1 MNHNS, CDR2 SASEGT. Trimming pared 5 bases from V and 0 bases from J, leaving 17 bases between. The source material was CD4+ T cells from blood. The V and J genes are TRBV6-1 and TRBJ2-7; maybe TRBD1 (5 bases). The receptor's source is a man between 18 and 29 years old in good health. The CDR3 loop is CASSPAGQGFSYEQYF. CDR3 bases: TGTGCCAGCAGTCCAGCCGGGCAGGGTTTCTCCTACGAGCAGTACTTC.